The TCR beta chain described here comes from a study of control samples from healthy donors and cancer patients (TCRdb year 2020). Libraries were made using the immunoSEQ multiplex PCR assay. Not all clones reach the TCRdb copy of this immuneACCESS table, which keeps in-frame sequences only. Checked studies attribute under half of the gap to unresolved V genes and leave the rest unexplained. The sample table contains roughly 26,000 clones; only one count was recorded for about 82% of them. The top ten constitute around 7% of the sample. Notes on this clone: Its target antigen remains unknown. Per-base quality was not reported, and no clone a single base away is much larger than it.

V lost 6 bases and J lost 7 bases, and the count of bases not matched to a germline gene is 16. The CDR1 and CDR2 encoded by the germline V gene are SGHNT and YENEEA. From the cysteine up to the phenylalanine, the CDR3 has a length of 17 residues. Left in the record is the CDR3 DNA by itself, 51 bases read in frame from the first base. This receptor was taken from a woman aged 55-69 years with head and neck cancer. The specimen was PBMCs. The sequence is built from TRBV11-3 and TRBJ2-1; a stretch of 9 junction bases matches TRBD2. At the DNA level, the sequence is TGTGCCAGCAGAAAAAGGGGGTATAGCGGGGGTTGGAATGAGCAGTTCTTC. The resulting protein is CASRKRGYSGGWNEQFF. With the rest looked up from the reference TRBV11-3 and TRBJ2-1 genes rather than sequenced, the full variable domain is EAGVVQSPRYKIIEKKQPVAFWCNPISGHNTLYWYLQNLGQGPELLIRYENEEAVDDSQLPKDRFSAERLKGVDSTLKIQPAELGDSAVYLCASRKRGYSGGWNEQFFGPGTRLTVL.